This T cell receptor beta chain emerged from a study of control samples from healthy donors and cancer patients. The germline V and J ends were trimmed by 5 bases and 3 bases, with 10 bases remaining between them. The CDR3 has 14 amino acids. Per the germline V gene, CDR1 is KGHDR and CDR2 is SFDVKD. Using immunoSEQ multiplex PCR, the repertoire was profiled, and TCRdb retains in-frame clones only, with some absent. The sample lists about 130,000 clones, over 75% occurring once. This clone has at least ten counts. This receptor was taken from a man aged 18 to 30 in good health. The specimen was blood. The chain employs TRBV24-1 and TRBJ2-1; no clear D. The CDR3 protein is CATSGGGFYNEQFF. CDR3 bases: TGTGCCACCAGTGGCGGCGGATTCTACAATGAGCAGTTCTTC.